Sequencing of this T cell receptor beta chain was carried out in a study of blood T cell repertoires in COVID-19. Measured with immunoSEQ multiplex PCR; TCRdb has only the in-frame clones, and not every one. The sample holds 120,000 or so clones, roughly four fifths seen once. This clonotype was sampled from a young man with COVID-19, enrolled during active disease. The sample taken for sequencing was peripheral blood.

CDR3 DNA: TGCGCCAGCAGCTTGGAACAGGGAGACTACAATGAGCAGTTCTTC. Its protein product is CASSLEQGDYNEQFF. This rearrangement joins TRBV5-1 to TRBJ2-1; D may be TRBD1 (6 bases). Trimming took 0 bases from V and 3 from J, leaving 10 bases between them. The germline CDR1 and CDR2 sequences are SGHRS and YFSETQ. The CDR3 loop spans 15 amino acids.